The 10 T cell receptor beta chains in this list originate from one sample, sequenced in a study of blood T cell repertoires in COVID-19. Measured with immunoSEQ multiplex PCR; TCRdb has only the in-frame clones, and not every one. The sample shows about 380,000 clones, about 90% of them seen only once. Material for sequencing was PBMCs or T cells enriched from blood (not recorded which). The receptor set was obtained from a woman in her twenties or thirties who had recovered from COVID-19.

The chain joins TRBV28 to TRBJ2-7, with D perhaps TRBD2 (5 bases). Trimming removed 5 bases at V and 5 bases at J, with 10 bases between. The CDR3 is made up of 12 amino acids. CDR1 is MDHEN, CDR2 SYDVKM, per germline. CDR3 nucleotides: TGTGCCAGCAGTCTCTGGAGGAACGAGCAGTACTTC. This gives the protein CASSLWRNEQYF.

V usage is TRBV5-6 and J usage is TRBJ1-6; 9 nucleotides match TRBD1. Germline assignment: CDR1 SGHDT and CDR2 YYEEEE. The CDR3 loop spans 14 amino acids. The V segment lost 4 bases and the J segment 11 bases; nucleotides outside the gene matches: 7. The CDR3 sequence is CASSPTGGIPPLHF. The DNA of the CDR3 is TGTGCCAGCAGCCCGACAGGGGGGATTCCACCCCTCCACTTT.

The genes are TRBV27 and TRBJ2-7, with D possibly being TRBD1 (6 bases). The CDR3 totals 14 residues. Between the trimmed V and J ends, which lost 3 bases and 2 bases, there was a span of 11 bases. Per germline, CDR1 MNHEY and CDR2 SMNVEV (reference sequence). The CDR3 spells CASSFQGPTYEQYF. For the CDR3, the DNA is TGTGCCAGCAGTTTTCAGGGGCCGACCTACGAGCAGTACTTC.

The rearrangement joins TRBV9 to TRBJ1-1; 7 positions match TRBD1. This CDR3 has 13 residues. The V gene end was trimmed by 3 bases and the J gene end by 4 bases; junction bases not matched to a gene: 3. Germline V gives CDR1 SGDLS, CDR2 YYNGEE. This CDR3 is CASSERQGTEAFF. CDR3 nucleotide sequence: TGTGCCAGCAGCGAGAGACAGGGCACTGAAGCTTTCTTT. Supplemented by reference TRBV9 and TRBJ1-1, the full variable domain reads DSGVTQTPKHLITATGQRVTLRCSPRSGDLSVYWYQQSLDQGLQFLIQYYNGEERAKGNILERFSAQQFPDLHSELNLSSLELGDSALYFCASSERQGTEAFFGQGTRLTVV.

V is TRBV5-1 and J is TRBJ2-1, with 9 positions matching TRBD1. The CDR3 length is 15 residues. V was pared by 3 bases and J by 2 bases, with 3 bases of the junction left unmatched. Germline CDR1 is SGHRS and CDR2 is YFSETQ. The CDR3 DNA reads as TGCGCCAGCAGCTGGCGGGACAGGGCCTACAATGAGCAGTTCTTC. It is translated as CASSWRDRAYNEQFF.

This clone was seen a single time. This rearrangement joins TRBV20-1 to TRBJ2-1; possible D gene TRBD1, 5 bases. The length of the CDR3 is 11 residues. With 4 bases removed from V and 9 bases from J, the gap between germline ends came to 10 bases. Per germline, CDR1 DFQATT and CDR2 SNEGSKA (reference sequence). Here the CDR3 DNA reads TGCAGTGCTAAGGGGCCTGGTGAGCAGTTCTTC. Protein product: CSAKGPGEQFF.

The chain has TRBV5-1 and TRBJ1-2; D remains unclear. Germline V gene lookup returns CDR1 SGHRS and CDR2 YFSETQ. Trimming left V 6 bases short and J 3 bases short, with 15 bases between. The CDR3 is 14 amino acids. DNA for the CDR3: TGCGCCAGCACCCTCGAGGCAGAGGACTATGGCTACACCTTC. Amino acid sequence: CASTLEAEDYGYTF. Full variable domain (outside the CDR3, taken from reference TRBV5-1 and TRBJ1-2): KAGVTQTPRYLIKTRGQQVTLSCSPISGHRSVSWYQQTPGQGLQFLFEYFSETQRNKGNFPGRFSGRQFSNSRSEMNVSTLELGDSALYLCASTLEAEDYGYTFGSGTRLTVV.

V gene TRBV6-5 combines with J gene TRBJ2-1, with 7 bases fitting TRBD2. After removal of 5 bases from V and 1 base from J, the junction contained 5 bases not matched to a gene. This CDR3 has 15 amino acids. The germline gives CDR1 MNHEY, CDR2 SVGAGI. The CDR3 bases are TGTGCCAGCAGTATCGCGGGAGTTTCCTACAATGAGCAGTTCTTC. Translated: CASSIAGVSYNEQFF.

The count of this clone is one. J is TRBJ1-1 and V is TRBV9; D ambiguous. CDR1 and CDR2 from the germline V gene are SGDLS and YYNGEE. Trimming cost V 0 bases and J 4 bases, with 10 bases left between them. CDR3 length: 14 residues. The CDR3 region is CASSVVLRGTEAFF. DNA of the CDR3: TGTGCCAGCAGCGTAGTACTCAGAGGCACTGAAGCTTTCTTT.

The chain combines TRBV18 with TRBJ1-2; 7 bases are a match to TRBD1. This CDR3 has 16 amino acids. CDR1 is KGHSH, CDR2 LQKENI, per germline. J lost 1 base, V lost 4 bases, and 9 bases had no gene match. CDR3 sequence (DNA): TGTGCCAGCTCACTTGGACAGGCTCCATATAACTATGGCTACACCTTC. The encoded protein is CASSLGQAPYNYGYTF.